This T cell receptor (beta chain) originates from a study of blood T cell repertoires in COVID-19. Looking at the study overall: The origin of the acute and convalescent COVID-19 samples was the United States, Italy and Spain. The cDNA or gDNA used as material had been derived from T cells, B-cell-depleted T cells, or PBMCs.

Profiled with immunoSEQ multiplex PCR; TCRdb holds only in-frame clones, not every one. The sample consists of just over 300,000 clones, approximately 88% of them appearing once. This CDR3 contains 14 residues. Between the trimmed V and J ends, which lost 6 bases and 6 bases, there was a span of 18 bases. CDR1 is MNHEY, CDR2 SMNVEV, per germline (reference sequence). Participant age was about 18 to 89 years, and participants resided in approximately 25 US areas. Grouping used clinical history reported by participants in a survey and questionnaire. The sequence was obtained from a woman aged 18 to 35 who had recovered from COVID-19. V is TRBV27 and J is TRBJ2-7; D is possibly TRBD2 (6 bases). Sequencing was done on a sample of PBMCs or T cells enriched from blood (not recorded which). CDR3 in DNA: TGTGCCAGCAGGAAGACTAGAGGGGTATCCGAGCAGTACTTC. It codes for CASRKTRGVSEQYF.